This entry lists 17 T cell receptor beta chains sequenced from one sample in a study of post-analysis software for immune sequencing data. Study conclusions and caveats: The five TRBV segments detected at higher frequency in patients than in controls included TRBV5-6, TRBV5-1 and TRBV20-1.

Researchers reported that TCR beta cDNA libraries carried unique molecular identifiers. TCRdb redid the calling of the PCR reads with MiXCR, one entry per CDR3 protein. This sample has about 500,000 distinct CDR3 sequences; approximately 45% occur once, and the top ten carry about 12%. These receptors are not linked to any known antigen. Sequencing was done on a sample of blood. The receptors were gathered from a girl under 18 with multiple sclerosis.

This chain uses TRBV15 with TRBJ2-7; TRBD2 agrees at 9 bases. Germline V gene data show CDR1 as LNHNV and CDR2 as YYDKDF (reference sequence). V shed 0 bases, J shed 0 bases, and the junction held 6 bases outside the gene matches. CDR3 length: 17 amino acids. The CDR3 region has the DNA TGTGCCACCAGCAGAGATCTGAGCGGGAGGAACTCCTACGAGCAGTACTTC. Its translation: CATSRDLSGRNSYEQYF.

The V and J genes are TRBV5-1 and TRBJ1-1; 9 positions match TRBD1. With 4 bases clipped from V and 4 bases from J, the junction kept 5 bases outside the gene matches. Looked up from germline, CDR1 is SGHRS and CDR2 is YFSETQ. This CDR3 spans 14 amino acids. CDR3 protein: CASSKGQGPTEAFF. Here the CDR3 DNA reads TGCGCCAGCAGCAAGGGACAGGGCCCCACTGAAGCTTTCTTT.

This clonotype was seen at least ten times. CDR3 protein: CASNSGEETQYF. In nucleotides, the CDR3 is TGTGCCAGCAACTCAGGGGAAGAGACCCAGTACTTC. This chain connects TRBV6-6 to TRBJ2-5, with a weak D call TRBD1 (6 bases). Germline CDR1 and CDR2: MNHNY and SVGAGI (reference sequence). CDR3 length: 12 residues. Between the trimmed V and J ends, which lost 7 bases and 3 bases, there was a span of 9 bases.

This clonotype occurred a few times. The V call is TRBV12-3 or TRBV12-4, the J call TRBJ2-5; 15 bases fit TRBD2. The CDR3 runs 16 residues. Unmatched junction bases numbered 2, after V lost 4 bases and J lost 2 bases. The CDR3 spells CASSWGLAGGQETQYF. In DNA form, the CDR3 reads TGTGCCAGCAGTTGGGGACTAGCGGGAGGTCAAGAGACCCAGTACTTC.

This chain joins TRBV19 and TRBJ1-2; TRBD1 matches 9 bases. V was clipped by 4 bases and J by 6 bases; unmatched bases: 9. The CDR3 contains 15 residues. From germline, CDR1 is LNHDA and CDR2 SQIVND (reference sequence). The CDR3 DNA sequence: TGTGCCAGTAGTACTCGGACAGGGGCTCGAGATGGCTACACCTTC. The encoded protein is CASSTRTGARDGYTF.

This clonotype was found many times. The chain has TRBV29-1 and TRBJ2-7; no definite D call. Trimming removed 7 bases from V and 2 bases from J, with 9 bases in between. CDR1 is SQVTM, CDR2 ANQGSEA, per germline. This CDR3 has 11 residues. This CDR3 reads CSGKGTYEQYF. The CDR3, as DNA: TGCAGCGGTAAGGGTACCTACGAGCAGTACTTC.

This clonotype has a handful of counts. One end of the junction does not line up with germline, which may come from a read error. This sequence joins TRBV7-7 and TRBJ2-1; D possibly corresponds to TRBD2 (6 bases). The CDR3 is 13 amino acids. CDR1 SSHAT and CDR2 FNYEAQ come from the germline V gene (reference sequence). The CDR3 protein is CASSPGTCNEQFF. The CDR3 DNA reads as TGTGCTAGCAGCCCCGGGACTTGTAATGAGCAGTTCTTC.

This clonotype was recorded once. The J gene is TRBJ2-5, the V gene TRBV7-9; weak D call: TRBD2 (6 bases). Trimming left V 5 bases short and J 2 bases short, with 15 bases between. This CDR3 region has 15 residues. Germline loops: CDR1 SEHNR, CDR2 FQNEAQ (reference sequence). The CDR3 nucleotides read TGTGCCAGCAGCCTTCCAGCGGGTTATCAAGAGACCCAGTACTTC. Translated: CASSLPAGYQETQYF.

The rearrangement links TRBV6-6 to TRBJ1-2, with 7 bases fitting TRBD1. This CDR3 contains 15 residues. CDR1 and CDR2 from the germline V gene are MNHNY and SVGAGI (reference sequence). The J segment lost 4 bases and the V segment lost 0 bases, leaving 5 bases of the junction unmatched. The CDR3 nucleotides read TGTGCCAGCAGTTACTCGACTCCAGGGGGCTATGGCTACACCTTC. This gives the protein CASSYSTPGGYGYTF.

This clonotype was observed a few times. CDR3 nucleotides: TGTGCCAGCAGTTTAGCCGACAGGGAAGGCTACACCTTC. Residues: CASSLADREGYTF. This chain joins TRBV12-3 or TRBV12-4 and TRBJ1-2; the match to TRBD1 covers 7 bases. The V and J ends lost 0 bases and 8 bases, in that order; junction bases with no gene match: 3. The CDR3 consists of 13 residues.

This chain joins TRBV5-6 and TRBJ2-7; TRBD2 is a possible D gene (6 bases). V was pared by 1 base and J by 3 bases, with 14 bases between. The CDR3 has 15 amino acids. Germline CDR1 is SGHDT and CDR2 is YYEEEE. This CDR3 reads CASSLSSTRIYEQYF. CDR3 sequence (DNA): TGTGCCAGCAGCTTGTCCTCGACTAGGATCTACGAGCAGTACTTC.

The chain joins TRBV4-1 to TRBJ1-2; D remains unclear. Germline V gene lookup returns CDR1 MGHRA and CDR2 YSYEKL. V lost 4 bases and J lost 4, with 13 bases in between. The CDR3 is made up of 14 amino acids. DNA of the CDR3: TGCGCCAGCAGCCCCGGGCTTTCGGCCTATGGCTACACCTTC. Its protein product is CASSPGLSAYGYTF.

The V and J genes are TRBV7-2 and TRBJ2-1, with a weak D call TRBD2 (5 bases). The V and J ends lost 1 base and 3 bases respectively, with 16 bases between them. Germline-derived CDR1 and CDR2 are SGHTA and FQGNSA. The CDR3 totals 17 residues. The CDR3 DNA reads as TGTGCCAGCAGCTTAGATTGGAGCGGACTGGGCTACAATGAGCAGTTCTTC. Translated: CASSLDWSGLGYNEQFF.

V is TRBV4-1 and J is TRBJ1-2, with 7 bases aligning to TRBD1. Trimming removed 0 bases from V and 5 bases from J; junction bases left unmatched: 6. CDR1 MGHRA and CDR2 YSYEKL come from the germline V gene. This CDR3 is 15 amino acids long. CDR3 amino acids: CASSQDIGQAYGYTF. As DNA, the CDR3 is TGCGCCAGCAGCCAAGATATAGGACAGGCATATGGCTACACCTTC.

This clonotype was seen more than once but under ten times. The chain recombines TRBV10-3 with TRBJ1-6, with TRBD1 as a possible D gene (5 bases). There are 15 residues in the CDR3. V lost 4 bases, J lost 10 bases, and 17 bases lay in between. Germline assignment: CDR1 ENHRY and CDR2 SYGVKD. CDR3: CAISAFRDGTSPLHF. DNA of the CDR3: TGTGCCATCAGTGCGTTCCGGGACGGGACCTCACCCCTCCACTTT.

This clonotype was detected a few times. The chain joins TRBV28 to TRBJ1-4; D unclear. The germline V and J ends were trimmed by 5 bases and 7 bases, with 20 bases remaining between them. The CDR3 totals 16 residues. Germline V gene lookup returns CDR1 MDHEN and CDR2 SYDVKM. Written as DNA, the CDR3 is TGTGCCAGCAGTCACCCGACCGGGGAGGTGGGTGAAAAACTGTTTTTT. This codes for CASSHPTGEVGEKLFF.

This clonotype has only one observation. The chain recombines TRBV6-5 with TRBJ1-6, with unresolved D. CDR3 size: 13 residues. The germline gives CDR1 MNHEY, CDR2 SVGAGI. Deletions cut 6 bases from V and 4 bases from J, with 7 bases between. The CDR3 nucleotides are TGTGCCAGCAGGCCGGTTTATAATTCACCCCTCCACTTT. It specifies CASRPVYNSPLHF.